This is a list of T cell receptor beta chains from one sample in a study of long-term antiretroviral therapy in people with HIV. The protocol was immunoSEQ multiplex PCR, while the TCRdb copy is restricted to in-frame clones and leaves out a portion. Among 25,000 to 35,000 clones listed, about 94% were seen once. The specimen was unsorted PBMCs, collected 6.2 years after starting antiretroviral therapy. These TCRs come from a man aged 35 to 55 with HIV. Both conserved end residues are part of each CDR3. The order of the fields is J gene, D gene, clone size, V gene, CDR3 protein, CDR3 DNA. A D gene is named only where the DNA matches it firmly. Clone sizes are given selectively: once, few, many, or a class where the clone is expanded.

TRBJ1-5,TRBD1,once,TRBV28,CASSFQGDSPLNQPQHF,TGTGCCAGCTCCTTTCAGGGGGACAGCCCATTAAATCAGCCCCAGCATTTT
TRBJ2-1,NA,NA,TRBV9,CASSPTGIYYNEQFF,TGTGCCAGCAGCCCCACAGGGATATACTACAATGAGCAGTTCTTC
TRBJ1-2,NA,NA,TRBV6-1,CASSESWGANYGYTF,TGTGCCAGCAGTGAAAGTTGGGGAGCTAACTATGGCTACACCTTC
TRBJ2-1,TRBD1,NA,TRBV7-3,CASSVRDSGYNEQFF,TGTGCCAGCAGCGTCCGGGACAGCGGCTACAATGAGCAGTTCTTC
TRBJ1-6,TRBD1,once,TRBV7-2,CASSVGQSNNSPLHF,TGTGCCAGCAGCGTGGGACAGAGCAATAATTCACCCCTCCACTTT
TRBJ1-4,TRBD1,NA,TRBV5-4,CASSFDRGNEKLFF,TGTGCCAGCAGCTTTGACAGGGGAAATGAAAAACTGTTTTTT
TRBJ2-5,NA,NA,TRBV19,CASSIDWGETQYF,TGTGCCAGTAGTATCGACTGGGGAGAGACCCAGTACTTC
TRBJ1-2,NA,NA,TRBV2,CASSEYLGYTF,TGTGCCAGCAGTGAATATCTTGGCTACACCTTC
TRBJ2-2,NA,NA,TRBV11-2,CASSPRVTGRTGELFF,TGTGCCAGCAGCCCCCGGGTCACAGGGCGAACCGGGGAGCTGTTTTTT
TRBJ2-1,NA,NA,TRBV7-8,CASSLTSGVIEQFF,TGTGCCAGCAGCCTCACCTCAGGGGTCATTGAGCAGTTCTTC
TRBJ2-1,NA,NA,TRBV5-4,CASSASGYGEQFF,TGTGCCAGCAGCGCCTCAGGGTATGGGGAGCAGTTCTTC
TRBJ2-1,TRBD1,NA,TRBV5-1,CASSLRGGEEQFF,TGCGCCAGCAGCTTGCGAGGGGGCGAGGAGCAGTTCTTC
TRBJ2-1,TRBD1,NA,TRBV4-2,CASSQGAGQAYNEQFF,TGTGCCAGCAGCCAAGGTGCCGGACAGGCCTACAATGAGCAGTTCTTC
TRBJ2-3,NA,NA,TRBV7-6,CASSMGHHISTDTQYF,TGTGCCAGCAGCATGGGACACCACATTAGCACAGATACGCAGTATTTT
TRBJ1-4,NA,NA,TRBV28,CASSLFRNEKLFF,TGTGCCAGCAGTTTATTTCGGAATGAAAAACTGTTTTTT